This entry is about one TCR beta chain. TCRdb's table, derived via immunoSEQ multiplex PCR, lists solely in-frame clones and lacks some. Of 1.4 million or so clones listed, about 98.5% are singletons. The germline gives CDR1 SGHDT, CDR2 YYEEEE. V was shortened by 4 bases and J by 4 bases, with 11 bases between the two germline ends. This CDR3 contains 13 residues. The data were taken from a study of shared clonotypes between healthy human individuals. Source material: naive CD4+ T cells sorted from blood. This sample's subset: CD45RA+ positively selected. This receptor was obtained from a man younger than 40 in good health. This chain joins TRBV5-6 and TRBJ1-2, with D possibly TRBD1 on 5 matching bases. The CDR3: CASSLDRSYGYTF. The CDR3 nucleotides are TGTGCCAGCAGCCTCGACAGAAGCTATGGCTACACCTTC.